This TCR beta chain derives from a study of human thymus T cells. Corrective heart surgery yielded resections, and these provided the thymus tissue. Notes on this clone: The antigen remains undetermined.

Profiled with immunoSEQ multiplex PCR; TCRdb holds only in-frame clones, not every one. In the table there are under 95,000 clones, roughly 96% of which are singletons. Study findings and constraints: V and J gene usage appeared biased in thymic and blood repertoires.

The receptor comes from a girl under three years old with a congenital heart defect but otherwise immunologically healthy. The sequencing sample was made of thymus tissue.

The CDR3 here is CASSSDRAPYEQYF. Written as DNA, the CDR3 is TGTGCCAGCAGCTCGGACAGGGCGCCCTACGAGCAGTACTTC. This chain connects TRBV5-4 to TRBJ2-7, with TRBD1 identical over 8 bases. With V trimmed by 3 bases and J by 2 bases, 4 bases remained unmatched. Germline V CDR1 and CDR2: SGHNT, YYREEE (reference sequence). CDR3 length: 14 residues.